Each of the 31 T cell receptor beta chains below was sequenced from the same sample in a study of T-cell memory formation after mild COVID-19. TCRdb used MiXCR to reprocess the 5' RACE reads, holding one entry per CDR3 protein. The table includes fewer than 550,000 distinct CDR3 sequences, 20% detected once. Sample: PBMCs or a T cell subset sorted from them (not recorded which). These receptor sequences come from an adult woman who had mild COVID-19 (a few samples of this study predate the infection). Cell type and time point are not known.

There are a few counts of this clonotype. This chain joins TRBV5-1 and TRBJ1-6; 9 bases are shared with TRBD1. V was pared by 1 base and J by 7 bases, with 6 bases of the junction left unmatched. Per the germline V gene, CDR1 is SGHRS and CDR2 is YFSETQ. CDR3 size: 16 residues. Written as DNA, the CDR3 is TGCGCCAGCAGCTTGCCACAGGGGGCAGACAATTCACCCCTCCACTTT. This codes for CASSLPQGADNSPLHF.

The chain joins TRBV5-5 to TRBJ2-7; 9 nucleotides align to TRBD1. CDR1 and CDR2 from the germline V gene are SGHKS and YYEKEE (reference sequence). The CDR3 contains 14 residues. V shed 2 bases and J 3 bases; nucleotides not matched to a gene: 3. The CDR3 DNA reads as TGTGCCAGCAGCTTACTGACAGGGGGCTACGAGCAGTACTTC. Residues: CASSLLTGGYEQYF.

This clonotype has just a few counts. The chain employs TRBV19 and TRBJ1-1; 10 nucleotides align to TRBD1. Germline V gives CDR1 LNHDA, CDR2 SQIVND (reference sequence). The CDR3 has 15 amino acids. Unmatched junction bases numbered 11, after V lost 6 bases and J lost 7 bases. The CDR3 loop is CASRPGQGSRSEAFF. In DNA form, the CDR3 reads TGTGCCAGTAGGCCGGGACAGGGGAGCCGAAGTGAAGCTTTCTTT.

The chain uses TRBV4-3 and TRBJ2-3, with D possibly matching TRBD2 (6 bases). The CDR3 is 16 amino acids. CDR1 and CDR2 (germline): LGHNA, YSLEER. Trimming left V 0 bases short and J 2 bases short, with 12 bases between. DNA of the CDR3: TGCGCCAGCAGCCAAGAGTCGGCGGGGCTCACAGATACGCAGTATTTT. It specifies CASSQESAGLTDTQYF.

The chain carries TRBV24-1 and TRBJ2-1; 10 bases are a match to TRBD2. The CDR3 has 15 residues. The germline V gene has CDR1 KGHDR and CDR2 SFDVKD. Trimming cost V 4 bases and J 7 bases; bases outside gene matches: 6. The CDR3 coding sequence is TGTGCCACCAGTGAACCAGCGGGGGGGCAAAATGAGCAGTTCTTC. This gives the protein CATSEPAGGQNEQFF.

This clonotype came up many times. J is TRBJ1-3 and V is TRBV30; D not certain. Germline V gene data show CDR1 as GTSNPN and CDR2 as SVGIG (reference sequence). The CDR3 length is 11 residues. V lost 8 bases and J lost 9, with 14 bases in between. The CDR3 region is CAIGSVGTIYF. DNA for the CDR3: TGTGCCATTGGGTCCGTGGGCACCATATATTTT.

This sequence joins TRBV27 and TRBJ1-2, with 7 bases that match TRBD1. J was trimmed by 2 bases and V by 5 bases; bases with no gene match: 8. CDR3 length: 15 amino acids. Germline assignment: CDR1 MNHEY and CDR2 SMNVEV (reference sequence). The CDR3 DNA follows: TGTGCCAGCAGTAATACAGGGGCAGGAAACTATGGCTACACCTTC. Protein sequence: CASSNTGAGNYGYTF.

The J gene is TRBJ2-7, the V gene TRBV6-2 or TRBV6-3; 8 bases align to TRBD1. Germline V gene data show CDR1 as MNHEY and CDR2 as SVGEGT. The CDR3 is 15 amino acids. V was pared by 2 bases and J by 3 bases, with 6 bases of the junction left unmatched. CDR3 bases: TGTGCCAGCAGTTACGGGGACAGGCCCATCTACGAGCAGTACTTC. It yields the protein CASSYGDRPIYEQYF.

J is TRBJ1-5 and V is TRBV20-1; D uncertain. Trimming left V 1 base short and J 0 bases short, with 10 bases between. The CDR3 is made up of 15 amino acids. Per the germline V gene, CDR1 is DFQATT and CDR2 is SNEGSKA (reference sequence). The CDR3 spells CSARAADYSNQPQHF. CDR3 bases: TGCAGTGCTAGAGCGGCCGATTATAGCAATCAGCCCCAGCATTTT.

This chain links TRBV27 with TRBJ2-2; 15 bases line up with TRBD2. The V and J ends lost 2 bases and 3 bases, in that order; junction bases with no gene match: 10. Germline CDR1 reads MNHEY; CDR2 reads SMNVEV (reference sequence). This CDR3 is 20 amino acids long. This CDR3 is CASSLLRTSGGAFHTGELFF. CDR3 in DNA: TGTGCCAGCAGTTTACTCCGGACTAGCGGGGGGGCATTTCACACCGGGGAGCTGTTTTTT.

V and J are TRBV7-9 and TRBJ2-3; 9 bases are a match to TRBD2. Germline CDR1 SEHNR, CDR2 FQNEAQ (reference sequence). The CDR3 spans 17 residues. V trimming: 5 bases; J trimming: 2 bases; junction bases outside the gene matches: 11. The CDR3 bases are TGTGCCAGCAGCCCGCGACCGGCTAGCGGGAACACAGATACGCAGTATTTT. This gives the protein CASSPRPASGNTDTQYF.

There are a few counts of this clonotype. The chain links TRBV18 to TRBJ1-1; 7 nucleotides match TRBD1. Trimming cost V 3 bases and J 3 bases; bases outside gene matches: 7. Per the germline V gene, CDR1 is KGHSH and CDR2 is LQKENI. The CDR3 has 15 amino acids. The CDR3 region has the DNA TGTGCCAGCTCACCGCAGGGACAGTCTTACACTGAAGCTTTCTTT. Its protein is CASSPQGQSYTEAFF.

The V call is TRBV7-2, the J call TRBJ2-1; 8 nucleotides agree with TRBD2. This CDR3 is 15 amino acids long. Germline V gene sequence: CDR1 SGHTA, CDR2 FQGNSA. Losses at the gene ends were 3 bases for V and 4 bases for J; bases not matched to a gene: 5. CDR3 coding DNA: TGTGCCAGCAGCTTCAATAGCGGGGATTACAATGAGCAGTTCTTC. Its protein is CASSFNSGDYNEQFF.

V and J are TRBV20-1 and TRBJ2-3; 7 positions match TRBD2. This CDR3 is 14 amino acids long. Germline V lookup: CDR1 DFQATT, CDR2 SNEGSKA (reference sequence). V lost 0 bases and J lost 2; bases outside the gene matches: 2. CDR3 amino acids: CSARDRGVTDTQYF. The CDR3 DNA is TGCAGTGCTAGAGATCGGGGGGTCACAGATACGCAGTATTTT.

CDR3 bases: TGTGCCAGCAGCCCCTACGGGGGCCCCCCAGAGACCCAGTACTTC. Protein product: CASSPYGGPPETQYF. This chain connects TRBV7-3 to TRBJ2-5, with D perhaps matching TRBD1 or TRBD2 (6 bases each). V dropped 5 bases and J dropped 4 bases, with 17 bases sitting between them. The CDR3 contains 15 residues. The germline V gene has CDR1 SGHTA and CDR2 FQGTGA.

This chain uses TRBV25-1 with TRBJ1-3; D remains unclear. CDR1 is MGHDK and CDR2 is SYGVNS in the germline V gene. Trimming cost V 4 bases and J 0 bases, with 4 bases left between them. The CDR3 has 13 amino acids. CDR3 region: CASSVASGNTIYF. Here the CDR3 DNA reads TGTGCCAGCAGTGTGGCCTCTGGAAACACCATATATTTT.

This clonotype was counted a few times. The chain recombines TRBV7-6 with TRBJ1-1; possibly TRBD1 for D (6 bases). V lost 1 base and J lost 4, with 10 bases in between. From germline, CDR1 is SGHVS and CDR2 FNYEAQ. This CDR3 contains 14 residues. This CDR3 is CASSLGRGSTEAFF. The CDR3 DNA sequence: TGTGCCAGCAGCTTAGGCAGGGGTAGCACTGAAGCTTTCTTT.

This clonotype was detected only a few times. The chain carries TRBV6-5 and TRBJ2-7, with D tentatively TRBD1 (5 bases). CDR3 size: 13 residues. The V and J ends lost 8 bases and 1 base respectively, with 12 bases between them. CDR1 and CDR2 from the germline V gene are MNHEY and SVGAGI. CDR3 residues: CASSNRRSYEQYF. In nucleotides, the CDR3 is TGTGCCAGCTCCAACAGGCGGTCCTACGAGCAGTACTTC.

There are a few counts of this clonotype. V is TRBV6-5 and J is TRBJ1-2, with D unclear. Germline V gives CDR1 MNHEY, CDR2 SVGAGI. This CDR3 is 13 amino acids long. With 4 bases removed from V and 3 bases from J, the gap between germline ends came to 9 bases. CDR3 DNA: TGTGCCAGCAGTTCCGTCGGGGACTATGGCTACACCTTC. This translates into CASSSVGDYGYTF.

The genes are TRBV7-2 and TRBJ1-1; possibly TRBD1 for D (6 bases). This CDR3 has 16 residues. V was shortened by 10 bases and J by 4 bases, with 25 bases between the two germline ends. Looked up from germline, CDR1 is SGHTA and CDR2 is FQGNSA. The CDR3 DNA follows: TGTGCCACCCTCAAACTGGGGGGGCCCCAGAGCACTGAAGCTTTCTTT. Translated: CATLKLGGPQSTEAFF.

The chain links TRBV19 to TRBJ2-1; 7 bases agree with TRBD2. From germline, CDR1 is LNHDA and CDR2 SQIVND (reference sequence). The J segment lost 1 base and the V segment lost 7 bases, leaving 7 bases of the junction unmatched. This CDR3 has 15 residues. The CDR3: CASTPEAGSYNEQFF. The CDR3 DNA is TGTGCCAGTACCCCCGAAGCGGGATCCTACAATGAGCAGTTCTTC. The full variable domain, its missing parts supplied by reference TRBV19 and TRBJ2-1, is DGGITQSPKYLFRKEGQNVTLSCEQNLNHDAMYWYRQDPGQGLRLIYYSQIVNDFQKGDIAEGYSVSREKKESFPLTVTSAQKNPTAFYLCASTPEAGSYNEQFFGPGTRLTVL.

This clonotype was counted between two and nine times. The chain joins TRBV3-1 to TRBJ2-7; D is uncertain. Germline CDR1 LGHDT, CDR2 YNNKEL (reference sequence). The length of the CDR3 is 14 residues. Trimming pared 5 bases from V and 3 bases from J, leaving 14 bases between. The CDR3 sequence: CASSMGPSLYEQYF. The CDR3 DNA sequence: TGTGCCAGCAGCATGGGTCCCTCCCTCTACGAGCAGTACTTC.

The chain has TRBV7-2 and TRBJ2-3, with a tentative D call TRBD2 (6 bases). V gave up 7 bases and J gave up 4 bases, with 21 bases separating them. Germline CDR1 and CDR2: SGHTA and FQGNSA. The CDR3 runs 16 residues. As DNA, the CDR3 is TGTGCCAGCAAACCCCGGCGGGACCAACCCCCAGATACGCAGTATTTT. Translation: CASKPRRDQPPDTQYF.

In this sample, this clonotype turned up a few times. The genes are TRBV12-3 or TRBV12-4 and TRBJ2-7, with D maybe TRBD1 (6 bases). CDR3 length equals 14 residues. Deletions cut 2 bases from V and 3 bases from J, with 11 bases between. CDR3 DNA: TGTGCCAGCAGTTTACTCCGGACAGTCTACGAGCAGTACTTC. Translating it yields CASSLLRTVYEQYF.

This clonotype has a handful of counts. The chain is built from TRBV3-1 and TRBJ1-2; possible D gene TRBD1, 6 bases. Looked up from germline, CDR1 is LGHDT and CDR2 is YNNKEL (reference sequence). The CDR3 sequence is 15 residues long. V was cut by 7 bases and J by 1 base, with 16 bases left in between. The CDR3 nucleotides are TGTGCCAGCACCCTATCCAGGGGAATTAACTATGGCTACACCTTC. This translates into CASTLSRGINYGYTF.

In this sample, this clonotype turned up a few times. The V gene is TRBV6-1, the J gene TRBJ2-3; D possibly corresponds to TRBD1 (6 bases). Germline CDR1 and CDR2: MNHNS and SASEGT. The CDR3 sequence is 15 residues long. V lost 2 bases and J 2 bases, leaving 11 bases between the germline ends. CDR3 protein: CASSELRGFTDTQYF. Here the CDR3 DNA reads TGTGCCAGCAGTGAATTGAGGGGGTTCACAGATACGCAGTATTTT.

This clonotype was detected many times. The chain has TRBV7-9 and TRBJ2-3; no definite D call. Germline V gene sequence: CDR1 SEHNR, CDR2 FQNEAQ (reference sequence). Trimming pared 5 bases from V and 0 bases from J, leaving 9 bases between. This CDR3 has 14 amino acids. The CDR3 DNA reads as TGTGCCAGCAGCCGAGGAACTAGCACAGATACGCAGTATTTT. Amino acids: CASSRGTSTDTQYF.

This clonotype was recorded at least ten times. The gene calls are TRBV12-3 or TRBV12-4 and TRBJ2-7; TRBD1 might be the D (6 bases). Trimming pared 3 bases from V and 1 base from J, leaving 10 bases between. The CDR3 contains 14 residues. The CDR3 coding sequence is TGTGCCAGCAGTTTGAGTACAGGGTCCTACGAGCAGTACTTC. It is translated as CASSLSTGSYEQYF.

Written as DNA, the CDR3 is TGCGCCAGCAGCCCGAATCAGGGACATGAGCAGTTCTTC. This sequence encodes CASSPNQGHEQFF. This chain links TRBV5-1 with TRBJ2-1; D possibly matches TRBD1 or TRBD2 (5 bases each). Trimming shortened V by 4 bases and J by 8 bases, and 13 bases separated the two germline ends. The germline V gene has CDR1 SGHRS and CDR2 YFSETQ. This CDR3 region has 13 residues. Filled out from reference TRBV5-1 and TRBJ2-1, the complete variable domain reads KAGVTQTPRYLIKTRGQQVTLSCSPISGHRSVSWYQQTPGQGLQFLFEYFSETQRNKGNFPGRFSGRQFSNSRSEMNVSTLELGDSALYLCASSPNQGHEQFFGPGTRLTVL.

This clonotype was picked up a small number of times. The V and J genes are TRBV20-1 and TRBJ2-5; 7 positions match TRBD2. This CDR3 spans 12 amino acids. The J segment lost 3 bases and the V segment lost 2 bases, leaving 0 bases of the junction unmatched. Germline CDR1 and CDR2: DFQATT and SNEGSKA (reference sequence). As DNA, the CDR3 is TGCAGTGCTAGACGGGGGGAAGAGACCCAGTACTTC. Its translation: CSARRGEETQYF.

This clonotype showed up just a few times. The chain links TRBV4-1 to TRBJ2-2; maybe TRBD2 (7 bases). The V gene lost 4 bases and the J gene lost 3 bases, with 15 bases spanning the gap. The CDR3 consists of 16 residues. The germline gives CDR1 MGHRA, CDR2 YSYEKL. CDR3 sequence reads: CASSLEGGGYTGELFF. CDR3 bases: TGCGCCAGCAGCCTAGAAGGGGGGGGATACACCGGGGAGCTGTTTTTT.